The 28 T cell receptor beta chains below all came from one sample that was sequenced in a study of metastatic and nonmetastatic thyroid tumors. TCRdb redid the clone calls on the PCR reads using MiXCR. The profile shows tens of thousands of clones, about 12% of them singletons. Nobody among the patients had been given any treatment before thyroid surgery. Sequencing was done on a sample of tumor tissue. All receptors derive from a female donor with papillary thyroid cancer or a benign thyroid nodule (not recorded which). Some clones in this sample may be carry-over from other donors' samples.

This clone came up many times. At one end the junction does not follow the germline gene, possibly because of a read error. Other DNA sequences in the same sample also yield this CDR3. V gene TRBV20-1 combines with J gene TRBJ2-1; 7 bases agree with TRBD2. The CDR3 length is 15 residues. CDR1 is DFQATT and CDR2 is SNEGSKA in the germline V gene (reference sequence). The DNA of the CDR3 is TGCAGTGCGTACTCGGGGGAGGGCCTCTACAATGAGCAGTTCTTT. Translating it yields CSAYSGEGLYNEQFF.

Comments on this clone: Since a much larger clone is just one base distant, this may be a read error. Within the sample, other DNA sequences also encode this same CDR3. This rearrangement joins TRBV3-1 to TRBJ2-1; D tentatively reads TRBD1 or TRBD2 (5 bases each). Germline V gene sequence: CDR1 LGHDT, CDR2 YNNKEL (reference sequence). The CDR3 contains 15 residues. CDR3 amino acids: CASSQTRGYYNEQFF. The CDR3 coding sequence is TGTGCAAGCAGCCAAACCCGGGGCTATTACAATGAGCAGTTCTTC.

This clone showed up many times. J is TRBJ1-5 and V is TRBV19, with no clear D. The CDR3 is 12 residues long. Trimming shortened V by 8 bases and J by 5 bases, and 10 bases separated the two germline ends. In germline, CDR1 is LNHDA, CDR2 SQIVND (reference sequence). The CDR3 is CASEGRDQPQHF. The CDR3 nucleotides are TGTGCCAGTGAGGGTAGGGATCAGCCCCAGCATTTT.

A single count supports this clone. Just one base apart from a much larger clone, this may be a read error. Other nucleotide sequences from this sample produce the same CDR3. The chain carries TRBV7-8 and TRBJ1-1; perhaps TRBD1 as D (5 bases). The V end lost 6 bases, the J end lost 8 bases, and 22 bases lay between the germline ends. Looked up from germline, CDR1 is SGHVS and CDR2 is FQNEAQ. The CDR3 sequence is 15 residues long. CDR3 region: CASSSTGGWGTEAFF. The CDR3 coding sequence is TGTGCCAGCAGTTCTACGGGTGGCTGGGGCACCGAAGCTTTCTTT.

Many counts were recorded for this clone. The same CDR3 is also encoded by other DNA sequences in this sample. The chain joins TRBV20-1 to TRBJ2-7; D is perhaps TRBD2 (5 bases). Trimming removed 0 bases at V and 0 bases at J, with 9 bases between. There are 14 residues in the CDR3. Germline V lookup: CDR1 DFQATT, CDR2 SNEGSKA (reference sequence). In nucleotides, the CDR3 is TGCAGTGCTAGAGATCTGGGGAGCTCCTACGAGCAGTACTTC. Translating gives CSARDLGSSYEQYF.

This clone has ten or more counts. The rearrangement links TRBV12-3 or TRBV12-4 to TRBJ2-1, with TRBD2 as a possible D gene (7 bases). V shed 2 bases and J shed 9 bases, with 14 bases lying between them. The CDR3 is 14 amino acids. The CDR3 DNA follows: TGTGCCAGCAGTTTACTAGCGGCCAGGGGTGAGCAGTTCTTC. Translation gives CASSLLAARGEQFF.

Notes on this clone: Mismatch with germline at one junction end may stem from a read error. V usage is TRBV7-9 and J usage is TRBJ2-7, with 9 nucleotides matching TRBD2. The CDR3 sequence is 14 residues long. Germline-derived CDR1 and CDR2 are SEHNR and FQNEAQ (reference sequence). The CDR3 reads CASILSLAGSDQYF. CDR3 nucleotide sequence: TGTGCCAGCATCTTAAGTCTAGCGGGAAGCGATCAGTACTTC.

Notes on this clone: A much larger clone lies a single base off, so this may be a read error. The chain employs TRBV6-1 and TRBJ2-3, with 13 bases lining up with TRBD2. Germline loops: CDR1 MNHNS, CDR2 SASEGT. The CDR3 is made up of 15 amino acids. The CDR3 DNA is TGTGTCAGCAGTGAAGGACTAGCGGGAGCAGATACGCAGTATTTT. Translated, it gives CVSSEGLAGADTQYF.

This clone was seen a few times. The chain has TRBV4-2 and TRBJ2-1; 9 bases agree with TRBD2. The CDR3 loop spans 16 amino acids. In germline, CDR1 is LGHNA, CDR2 YNFKEQ. Unmatched junction bases numbered 6, after V lost 4 bases and J lost 2 bases. The CDR3 protein is CASSPGGLAPYNEQFF. CDR3 nucleotides: TGTGCCAGCAGCCCGGGGGGACTAGCTCCCTACAATGAGCAGTTCTTC.

This clone has just a few counts. Being one base from a much bigger clone, this may be a read error. Other DNA sequences in this specimen translate into the identical CDR3. The V gene is TRBV28, the J gene TRBJ1-2; D ambiguous. The CDR3 loop spans 11 amino acids. The germline V gene encodes CDR1 MDHEN and CDR2 SYDVKM. Deletions cut 8 bases from V and 7 bases from J, with 11 bases between. The CDR3 DNA is TGTGCCAGCGGTGAACAGTTTGGCTACACCTTC. Translating gives CASGEQFGYTF.

Worth noting for this clone: The junction and the germline gene differ at one end; a read error may be behind it. This sequence joins TRBV4-1 and TRBJ2-7; D remains unclear. Germline V gene lookup returns CDR1 MGHRA and CDR2 YSYEKL. The CDR3 consists of 14 residues. The CDR3 here is CASSPVGIGYEQYF. The CDR3 bases are TGCGCCAGTAGCCCTGTGGGGATAGGGTACGAGCAGTACTTC.

There are many counts of this clone. The V gene is TRBV3-1, the J gene TRBJ1-6; possible D gene TRBD1, 6 bases. Per the germline V gene, CDR1 is LGHDT and CDR2 is YNNKEL (reference sequence). The CDR3 spans 15 residues. Trimming took off 4 bases at V and 1 base at J, with 8 bases between the two ends. The CDR3: CASSPTGSYNSPLHF. CDR3 in DNA: TGTGCCAGCAGCCCGACAGGTTCCTATAATTCACCCCTCCACTTT.

V is TRBV9 and J is TRBJ2-2; 9 bases fit TRBD1. This CDR3 contains 15 residues. The J segment lost 7 bases and the V segment lost 3 bases, leaving 7 bases of the junction unmatched. Germline CDR1 reads SGDLS; CDR2 reads YYNGEE. The CDR3 DNA is TGTGCCAGCAGCGAAACAGGGGGCGCGGACGGGGAGCTGTTTTTT. Its protein is CASSETGGADGELFF.

There are a few counts of this clone. Being one base from a much bigger clone, this may be a read error. This rearrangement joins TRBV5-1 to TRBJ2-1, with a tentative D call TRBD2 (6 bases). The V and J ends lost 4 bases and 10 bases respectively, with 15 bases between them. The CDR3 is 13 residues long. Germline lookup yields CDR1 SGHRS and CDR2 YFSETQ. The CDR3 sequence: CASSPLSSVEQFF. The DNA for the CDR3 is TGCGCCAGCAGCCCGCTTTCTAGCGTGGAGCAGTTCTTC.

This clone was seen many times. This chain links TRBV18 with TRBJ2-1, with D perhaps matching TRBD1 (5 bases). The V gene lost 1 base and the J gene lost 3 bases, with 10 bases spanning the gap. This CDR3 comprises 15 residues. Germline CDR1 and CDR2: KGHSH and LQKENI. CDR3 amino acids: CASSPRQGHYNEQFF. CDR3 coding DNA: TGTGCCAGCTCACCACGCCAGGGCCACTACAATGAGCAGTTCTTC. Full variable domain (outside the CDR3, taken from reference TRBV18 and TRBJ2-1): NAGVMQNPRHLVRRRGQEARLRCSPMKGHSHVYWYRQLPEEGLKFMVYLQKENIIDESGMPKERFSAEFPKEGPSILRIQQVVRGDSAAYFCASSPRQGHYNEQFFGPGTRLTVL.

At least ten counts were recorded for this clone. The J gene is TRBJ2-7, the V gene TRBV12-3 or TRBV12-4; D may be TRBD2 (5 bases). CDR3 size: 13 residues. Trimming cost V 5 bases and J 1 base, with 9 bases left between them. Here the CDR3 DNA reads TGTGCCAGCAGTCGGACTGGTTCCTACGAGCAGTACTTC. Amino acids: CASSRTGSYEQYF.

The sample holds many counts of this clone. This chain uses TRBV5-1 with TRBJ1-1, with D possibly TRBD1 on 5 matching bases. The CDR3 sequence is 15 residues long. Germline CDR1 reads SGHRS; CDR2 reads YFSETQ. Deletions cut 6 bases from V and 2 bases from J, with 17 bases between. CDR3 sequence (DNA): TGCGCCAGCACCACGCTGGGGGGAGGAAACACTGAAGCTTTCTTT. This sequence encodes CASTTLGGGNTEAFF. Drawing the rest from reference TRBV5-1 and TRBJ1-1, the complete variable domain is KAGVTQTPRYLIKTRGQQVTLSCSPISGHRSVSWYQQTPGQGLQFLFEYFSETQRNKGNFPGRFSGRQFSNSRSEMNVSTLELGDSALYLCASTTLGGGNTEAFFGQGTRLTVV.

This clone was counted ten times or more. The rearrangement uses TRBV27 and TRBJ2-1, with 7 bases matching TRBD2. The CDR3 is made up of 13 amino acids. Trimming cost V 8 bases and J 5 bases; bases outside gene matches: 6. CDR1 is MNHEY and CDR2 is SMNVEV in the germline V gene (reference sequence). The CDR3 DNA is TGTGCCAGCTCCGGGACTATTGACAATGAGCAGTTCTTC. Translation gives CASSGTIDNEQFF.

This clone was detected only a few times. Its ends do not fully match the called genes, so a read error is possible. The sample contains more than one DNA sequence encoding this CDR3. J is TRBJ1-1 and V is TRBV19; 10 bases fit TRBD1. This CDR3 is 17 amino acids long. Germline V CDR1 and CDR2: LNHDA, SQIVND (reference sequence). In DNA, the CDR3 is TGTGCCAGTAGTATTACGGGACAGGGGATCACGAACACTGAAGCTTTCTTC. Protein product: CASSITGQGITNTEAFF.

This clone was recorded at least ten times. The V call is TRBV2, the J call TRBJ1-6; D may be TRBD1 (5 bases). Deletions cut 11 bases from V and 8 bases from J, with 22 bases between. This CDR3 spans 15 amino acids. Germline V gene data show CDR1 as SNHLY and CDR2 as FYNNEI. CDR3 DNA sequence: TGTGCCTATAGGCCGGGGCGATCGTTAGATTCACCCCTCCACTTT. Translation gives CAYRPGRSLDSPLHF.

This clone was observed many times. The genes are TRBV5-1 and TRBJ2-7; 9 positions agree with TRBD1. V gave up 4 bases and J gave up 6 bases; unmatched junction bases: 8. The V gene's germline CDR1 is SGHRS and CDR2 YFSETQ. CDR3 size: 14 residues. The CDR3 sequence is CASSKDRGVREQYF. DNA of the CDR3: TGCGCCAGCAGCAAGGACAGGGGCGTTCGCGAGCAGTACTTC.

This clone was seen only a few times. The junction departs from the called germline gene at one end, perhaps through a read error. The chain uses TRBV5-6 and TRBJ2-5; TRBD1 is a possible D gene (5 bases). Germline CDR1 is SGHDT and CDR2 is YYEEEE. This CDR3 has 14 residues. In DNA, the CDR3 is TGTACCAGCAGCTTGCCCAGGGACCAAGAGACCCAGTACTTC. As protein: CTSSLPRDQETQYF.

This clone is medium-sized by share. The chain has TRBV12-3 or TRBV12-4 and TRBJ2-1; 13 positions match TRBD2. The length of the CDR3 is 14 residues. Trimming cost V 6 bases and J 8 bases; bases outside gene matches: 4. The CDR3 nucleotides are TGTGCCAGCAGGGGGACTAGCGGGACGTATGAGCAGTTCTTC. Its protein product is CASRGTSGTYEQFF.

The chain is built from TRBV4-2 and TRBJ1-1; 10 nucleotides agree with TRBD1. Germline V gene lookup returns CDR1 LGHNA and CDR2 YNFKEQ. The CDR3 contains 15 residues. Trimming took 5 bases from V and 3 from J; bases not matched to a gene: 6. The DNA of the CDR3 is TGTGCCAGCAGCTCCACGGGACAGGGGTACACTGAAGCTTTCTTT. Protein product: CASSSTGQGYTEAFF.

This clone was picked up a small number of times. A much larger clone differs by one base, so this may be a read error. The chain employs TRBV6-1 and TRBJ2-7, with D possibly matching TRBD2 (6 bases). Germline loops: CDR1 MNHNS, CDR2 SASEGT. The V gene lost 7 bases and the J gene lost 1 base, with 14 bases spanning the gap. This CDR3 is 14 amino acids long. The CDR3 loop reads CASTTRGSSYEQYF. In nucleotides, the CDR3 is TGTGCCAGCACCACCCGGGGGTCATCCTACGAGCAGTACTTC.

As for this clone: This clone may be a read error of a much larger clone one base away. The sample has other DNA sequences that encode this CDR3 too. The chain combines TRBV6-1 with TRBJ1-1; D may be TRBD1 (5 bases). The V gene's germline CDR1 is MNHNS and CDR2 SASEGT. The length of the CDR3 is 14 residues. CDR3 in amino acids: CASRKGVGNTEAFF. CDR3 nucleotides: TGTGCCAGCAGAAAAGGGGTTGGGAACACTGAGGCTTTCTTT.

This clone was seen at least ten times. CDR3 region: CATSRFLSGDTEAFF. CDR3 nucleotide sequence: TGTGCCACCAGTAGGTTTTTATCAGGGGACACTGAAGCTTTCTTT. The V call is TRBV15, the J call TRBJ1-1, with D perhaps matching TRBD1 (6 bases). The CDR3 length is 15 residues. From germline, CDR1 is LNHNV and CDR2 YYDKDF (reference sequence). V shed 6 bases and J shed 3 bases, with 17 bases lying between them.

This clone was observed many times. The chain is built from TRBV12-3 or TRBV12-4 and TRBJ1-2; no firm D call. This CDR3 has 15 residues. V lost 4 bases to trimming and J lost 3 bases, with 15 bases between them. CDR3 in amino acids: CASSSNRPPYYGYTF. The CDR3 region has the DNA TGTGCCAGCAGTTCCAACCGACCGCCATACTATGGCTACACCTTC.